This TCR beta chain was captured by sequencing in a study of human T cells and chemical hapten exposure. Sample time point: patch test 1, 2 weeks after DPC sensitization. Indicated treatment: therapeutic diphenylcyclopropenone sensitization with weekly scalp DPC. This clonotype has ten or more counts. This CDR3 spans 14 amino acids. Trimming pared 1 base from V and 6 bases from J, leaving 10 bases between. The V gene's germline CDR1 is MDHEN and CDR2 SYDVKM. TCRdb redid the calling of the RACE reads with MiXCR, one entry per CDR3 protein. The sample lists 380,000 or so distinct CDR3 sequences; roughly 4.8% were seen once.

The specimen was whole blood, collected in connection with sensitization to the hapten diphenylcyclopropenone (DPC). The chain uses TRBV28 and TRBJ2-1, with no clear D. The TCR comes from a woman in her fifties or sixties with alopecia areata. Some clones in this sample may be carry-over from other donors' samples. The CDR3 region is CASSLLLSPNEQFF. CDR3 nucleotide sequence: TGTGCCAGCAGTTTATTGTTGAGTCCCAATGAGCAGTTCTTC.